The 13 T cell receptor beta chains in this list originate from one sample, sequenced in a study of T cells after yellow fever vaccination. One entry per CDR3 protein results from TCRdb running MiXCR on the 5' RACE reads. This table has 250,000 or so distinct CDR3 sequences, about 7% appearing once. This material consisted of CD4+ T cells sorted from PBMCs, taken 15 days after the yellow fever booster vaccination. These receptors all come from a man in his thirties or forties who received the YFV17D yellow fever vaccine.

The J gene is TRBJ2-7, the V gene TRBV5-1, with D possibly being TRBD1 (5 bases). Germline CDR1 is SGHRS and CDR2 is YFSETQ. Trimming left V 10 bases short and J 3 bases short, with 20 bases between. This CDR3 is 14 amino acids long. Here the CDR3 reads CAVWLPKGFYEQYF. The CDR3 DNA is TGCGCCGTATGGCTTCCAAAGGGGTTCTACGAGCAGTACTTC.

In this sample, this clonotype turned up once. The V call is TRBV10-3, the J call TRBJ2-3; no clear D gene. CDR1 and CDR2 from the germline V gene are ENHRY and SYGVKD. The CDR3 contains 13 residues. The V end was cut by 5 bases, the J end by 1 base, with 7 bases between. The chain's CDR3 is CAISFRRTDTQYF. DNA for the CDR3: TGTGCCATCAGTTTCCGGCGCACAGATACGCAGTATTTT.

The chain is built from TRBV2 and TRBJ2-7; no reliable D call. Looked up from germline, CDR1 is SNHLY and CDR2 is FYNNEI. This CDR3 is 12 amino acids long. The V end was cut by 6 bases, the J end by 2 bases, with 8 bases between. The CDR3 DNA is TGTGCCAGCAGGCGTTCGGCCTACGAGCAGTACTTC. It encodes CASRRSAYEQYF.

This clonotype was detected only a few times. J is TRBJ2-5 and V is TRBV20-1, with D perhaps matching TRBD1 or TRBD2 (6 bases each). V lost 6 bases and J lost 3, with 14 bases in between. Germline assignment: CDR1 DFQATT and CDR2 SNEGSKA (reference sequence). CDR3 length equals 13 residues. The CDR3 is CSAGGSYEETQYF. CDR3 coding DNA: TGCAGTGCCGGGGGCAGCTACGAAGAGACCCAGTACTTC.

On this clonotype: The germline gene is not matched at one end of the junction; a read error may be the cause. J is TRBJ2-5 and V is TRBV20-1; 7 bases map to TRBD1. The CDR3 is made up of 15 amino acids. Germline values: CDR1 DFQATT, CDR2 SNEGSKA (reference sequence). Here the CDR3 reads CSVIRLTGPQETHYF. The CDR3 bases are TGCAGTGTGATACGCTTGACAGGGCCCCAGGAGACCCATTACTTC.

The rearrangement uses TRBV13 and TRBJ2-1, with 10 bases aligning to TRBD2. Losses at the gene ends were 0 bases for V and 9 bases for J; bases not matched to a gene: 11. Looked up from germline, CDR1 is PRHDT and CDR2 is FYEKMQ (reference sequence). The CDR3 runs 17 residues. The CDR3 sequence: CASSLGASGRAAVEQFF. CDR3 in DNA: TGTGCCAGCAGCTTAGGGGCTAGCGGGAGAGCCGCCGTTGAGCAGTTCTTC.

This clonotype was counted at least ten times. For the CDR3, the DNA is TGTGCCAGCAGCTTATTAGGTGAAAAACTGTTTTTT. Translated: CASSLLGEKLFF. The V gene is TRBV5-5, the J gene TRBJ1-4, with unresolved D. V was shortened by 2 bases and J by 7 bases, with 6 bases between the two germline ends. This CDR3 spans 12 amino acids. Germline V lookup: CDR1 SGHKS, CDR2 YYEKEE (reference sequence).

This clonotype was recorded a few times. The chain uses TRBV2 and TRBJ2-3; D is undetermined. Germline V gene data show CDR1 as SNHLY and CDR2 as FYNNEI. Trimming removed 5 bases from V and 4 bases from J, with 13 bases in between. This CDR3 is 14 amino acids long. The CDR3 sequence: CASSLGQESDTQYF. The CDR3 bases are TGTGCCAGCAGTTTGGGCCAGGAATCAGATACGCAGTATTTT.

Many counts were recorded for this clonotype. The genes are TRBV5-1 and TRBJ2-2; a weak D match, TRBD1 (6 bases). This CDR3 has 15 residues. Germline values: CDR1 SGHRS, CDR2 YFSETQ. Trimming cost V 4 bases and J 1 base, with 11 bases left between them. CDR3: CASSVQGGNTGELFF. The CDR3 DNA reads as TGCGCCAGCAGCGTACAGGGCGGGAACACCGGGGAGCTGTTTTTT.

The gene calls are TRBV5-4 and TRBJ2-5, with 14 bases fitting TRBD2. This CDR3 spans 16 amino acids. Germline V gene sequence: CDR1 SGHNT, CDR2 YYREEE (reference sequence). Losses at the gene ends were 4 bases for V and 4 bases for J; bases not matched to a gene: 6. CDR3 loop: CASSTSGTSGGETQYF. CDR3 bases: TGTGCCAGCAGCACGTCCGGGACTAGCGGGGGAGAGACCCAGTACTTC.

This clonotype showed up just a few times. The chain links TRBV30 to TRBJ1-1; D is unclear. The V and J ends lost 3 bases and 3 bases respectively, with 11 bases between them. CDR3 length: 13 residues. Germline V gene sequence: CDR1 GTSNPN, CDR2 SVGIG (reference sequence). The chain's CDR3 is CAWRWARDTEAFF. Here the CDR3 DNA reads TGTGCCTGGAGGTGGGCGCGGGACACTGAAGCTTTCTTT.

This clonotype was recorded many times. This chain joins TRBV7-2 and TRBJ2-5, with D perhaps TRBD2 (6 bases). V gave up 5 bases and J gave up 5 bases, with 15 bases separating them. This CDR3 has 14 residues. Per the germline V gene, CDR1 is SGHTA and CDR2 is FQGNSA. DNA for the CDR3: TGTGCCAGCAGCCCGGGGACTTCCCAGGAGACCCAGTACTTC. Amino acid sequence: CASSPGTSQETQYF.

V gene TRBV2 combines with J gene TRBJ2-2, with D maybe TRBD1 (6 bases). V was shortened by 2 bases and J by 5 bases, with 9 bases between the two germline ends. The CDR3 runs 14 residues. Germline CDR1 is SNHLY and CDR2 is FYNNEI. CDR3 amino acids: CASSERRGTGELFF. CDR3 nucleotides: TGTGCCAGCAGTGAACGCAGGGGTACCGGGGAGCTGTTTTTT.